Included here is one TCR beta chain sequence, with context. Its specificity is not known. This sample stems from a study of memory CD4+ T cells and cytomegalovirus serostatus. Findings and caveats of the study: Suggested: most of the CMV-linked TCR signature lies in CD4+ memory cells. Of 150 to 200 reported CMV TCRbeta sequences, just over 65 were found in memory CD4+ repertoires.

The CDR3 sequence is 14 residues long. Germline V CDR1 and CDR2: MNHEY, SVGAGI. With 8 bases clipped from V and 1 base from J, the junction kept 5 bases outside the gene matches. Single viable CD3+CD4+CD8-CD45RO+ cells were sorted as the memory CD4+ T cells. CMV serostatus came from serum IgG against pp150, pp28, p38, p52. Positive selection with CD4 microbeads enriched total CD4+ T cells. Measured with immunoSEQ multiplex PCR; TCRdb has only the in-frame clones, and not every one. Of about 50,000 clones listed, 78% are singletons. The sample comprised memory CD4+ T cells from blood. V is TRBV6-5 and J is TRBJ1-5; the match to TRBD1 covers 7 bases. This clonotype originated in an adult in good health and CMV-seronegative. The CDR3 loop reads CASGDSQSNQPQHF. The CDR3 region has the DNA TGTGCCAGCGGGGACAGCCAGAGCAATCAGCCCCAGCATTTT.